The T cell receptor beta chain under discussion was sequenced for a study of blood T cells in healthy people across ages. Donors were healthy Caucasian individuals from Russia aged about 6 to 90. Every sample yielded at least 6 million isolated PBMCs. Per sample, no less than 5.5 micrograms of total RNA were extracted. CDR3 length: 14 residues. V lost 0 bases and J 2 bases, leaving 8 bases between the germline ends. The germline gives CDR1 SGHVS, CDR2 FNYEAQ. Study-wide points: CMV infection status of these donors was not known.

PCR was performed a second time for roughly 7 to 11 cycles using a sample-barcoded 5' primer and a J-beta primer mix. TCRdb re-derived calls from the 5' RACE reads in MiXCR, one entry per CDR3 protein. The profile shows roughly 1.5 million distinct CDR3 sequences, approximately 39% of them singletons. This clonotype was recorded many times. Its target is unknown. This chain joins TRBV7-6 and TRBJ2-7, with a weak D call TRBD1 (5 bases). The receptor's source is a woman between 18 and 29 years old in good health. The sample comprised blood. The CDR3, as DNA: TGTGCCAGCAGCTTAGCAGGGGCCCCCTACGAGCAGTACTTC. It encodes CASSLAGAPYEQYF.